A selection of T cell receptor beta chains follows, all from one sample in a study of blood T cell repertoires in COVID-19. Repertoires were generated with immunoSEQ multiplex PCR, while TCRdb's copy carries only in-frame clones and drops some. In the table there are 150,000 to 200,000 clones, 65% to 90% of which are singletons. Sample: peripheral blood. Receptors originate from a man in his forties or fifties with active or convalescent COVID-19. Each CDR3 is given with its conserved first and last residue. Each record gives: V gene, J gene, CDR3 protein.

V: TRBV5-1; J: TRBJ2-3; CDR3: CASSLSNTDTQYF
V: TRBV2; J: TRBJ1-5; CDR3: CASSEIQGYQPQHF
V: TRBV21-1; J: TRBJ1-5; CDR3: CASSPRGVGGQPQHF
V: TRBV11-2; J: TRBJ1-1; CDR3: CASRLGQLNTEAFF
V: TRBV12-3/TRBV12-4; J: TRBJ2-7; CDR3: CASRSFGAGQSIF
V: TRBV10-1; J: TRBJ2-1; CDR3: CASSGTPGQGLFF
V: TRBV6-5; J: TRBJ2-7; CDR3: CASTEGGRDYEQYF
V: TRBV12-5; J: TRBJ1-1; CDR3: CASGLSQEGEAFF
V: TRBV11-2; J: TRBJ1-2; CDR3: CASSLVDSYGYTF
V: TRBV9; J: TRBJ1-4; CDR3: CASSHGAGANEKLFF
V: TRBV12-3/TRBV12-4; J: TRBJ1-1; CDR3: CASRQVEIAFF
V: TRBV6-5; J: TRBJ2-7; CDR3: CASNQGPTGYEQYF
V: TRBV5-4; J: TRBJ2-7; CDR3: CASSPPSGLAAYEQYF
V: TRBV30; J: TRBJ1-1; CDR3: CAWNGREAFF
V: TRBV6-2/TRBV6-3; J: TRBJ1-2; CDR3: CASSSTPRGYTF
V: TRBV27; J: TRBJ2-6; CDR3: CASRVTGFSGANVLTF
V: TRBV20-1; J: TRBJ2-1; CDR3: CSASSSLAGVGHQFF
V: TRBV15; J: TRBJ2-7; CDR3: CATSRPTRSYEQYF
V: TRBV27; J: TRBJ1-2; CDR3: CASSPQGTGGLGYTF
V: TRBV12-5; J: TRBJ2-5; CDR3: CASGLMWRGETQYF
V: TRBV10-3; J: TRBJ2-7; CDR3: CAISDRGQGKSYEQYF
V: TRBV16; J: TRBJ1-5; CDR3: CASSDKAQVGPQHF
V: TRBV30; J: TRBJ1-2; CDR3: CAWTPGNNYGYTF
V: TRBV3-1/TRBV3-2; J: TRBJ1-1; CDR3: CASSNINGVNTEAFF
V: TRBV28; J: TRBJ1-1; CDR3: CASSLPGQGPGAFF
V: TRBV12-1; J: TRBJ2-1; CDR3: CASSSQAEGINEQFF
V: TRBV5-5; J: TRBJ1-2; CDR3: CASSSRDRGLDYGYTF